The entry that follows covers one T cell receptor beta chain sequence. Using immunoSEQ multiplex PCR, the repertoire was profiled, and TCRdb retains in-frame clones only, with some absent. This sample yields about 110,000 clones, of which 85% to 95% are seen a single time; roughly 1.5% belongs to the top ten. These data are taken from a study of T cell changes during pregnancy in multiple sclerosis. Trimming removed 4 bases from V and 5 bases from J, with 19 bases in between. The CDR3 has 16 residues. CDR1 is SGDLS, CDR2 YYNGEE, per germline. This clonotype was obtained from a female donor with multiple sclerosis, enrolled in a pregnancy study. V usage is TRBV9 and J usage is TRBJ2-1; a weak D match, TRBD2 (6 bases). The sequences come from peripheral blood, collected after pregnancy. The CDR3 DNA is TGTGCCAGCAGCCCCTGGGATGGAGGGTCGGACAATGAGCAGTTCTTC. Translation: CASSPWDGGSDNEQFF.